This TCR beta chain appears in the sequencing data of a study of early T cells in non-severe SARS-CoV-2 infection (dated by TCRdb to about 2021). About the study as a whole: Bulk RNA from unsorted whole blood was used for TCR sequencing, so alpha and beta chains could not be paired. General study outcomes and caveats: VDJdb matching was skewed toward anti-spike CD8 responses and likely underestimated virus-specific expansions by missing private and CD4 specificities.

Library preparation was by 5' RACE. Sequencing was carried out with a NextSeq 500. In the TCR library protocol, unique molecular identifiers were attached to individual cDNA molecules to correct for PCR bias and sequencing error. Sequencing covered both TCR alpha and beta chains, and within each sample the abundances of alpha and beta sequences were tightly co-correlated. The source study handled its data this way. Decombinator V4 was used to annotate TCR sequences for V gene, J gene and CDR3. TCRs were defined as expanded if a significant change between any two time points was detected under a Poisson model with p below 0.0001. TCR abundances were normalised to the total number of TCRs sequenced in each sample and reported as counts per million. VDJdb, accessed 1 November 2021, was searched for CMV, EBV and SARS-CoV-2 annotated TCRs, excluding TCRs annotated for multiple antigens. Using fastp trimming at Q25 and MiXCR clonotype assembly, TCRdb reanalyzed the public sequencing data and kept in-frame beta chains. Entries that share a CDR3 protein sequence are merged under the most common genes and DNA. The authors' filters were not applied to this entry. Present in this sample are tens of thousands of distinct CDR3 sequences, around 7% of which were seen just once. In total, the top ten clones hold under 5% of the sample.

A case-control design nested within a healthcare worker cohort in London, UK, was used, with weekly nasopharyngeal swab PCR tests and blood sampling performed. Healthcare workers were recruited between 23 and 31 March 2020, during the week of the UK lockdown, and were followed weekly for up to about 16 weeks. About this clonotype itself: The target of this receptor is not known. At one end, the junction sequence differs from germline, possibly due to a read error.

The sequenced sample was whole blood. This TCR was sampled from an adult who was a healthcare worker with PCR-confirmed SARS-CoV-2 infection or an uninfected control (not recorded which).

The CDR3 protein: CASCQAVGTYNEQFF. The DNA sequence follows: TGTGCCAGCTGCCAGGCCGTTGGGACCTACAATGAGCAGTTCTTC. The sequence joins TRBV3-1 to TRBJ2-1; the D gene identity is not certain. Including the terminal cysteine and phenylalanine, the CDR3 comprises 15 residues. CDR3 DNA only is kept here, 45 bases in frame from base 1. CDR1 and CDR2, looked up from the germline V gene (reference sequence), are LGHDT and YNNKEL.